The 28 T cell receptor beta chains given below trace back to one sample, sequenced in a study of shared clonotypes between healthy human individuals. Measured with immunoSEQ multiplex PCR; TCRdb has only the in-frame clones, and not every one. The sample lists around 990,000 clones, 77% occurring once. Sequenced sample: memory CD4+ T cells from PBMCs. The subset denotes: CD45RA-negative fraction. These receptors were taken from a man aged 18 to 29 in good health. Some clones in this sample may be carry-over from other donors' samples.

The chain links TRBV28 to TRBJ1-5; TRBD1 matches 10 bases. This CDR3 has 15 amino acids. Trimming removed 2 bases from V and 2 bases from J; junction bases left unmatched: 0. The V gene's germline CDR1 is MDHEN and CDR2 SYDVKM. CDR3 protein: CASSLGTGGNQPQHF. CDR3 nucleotides: TGTGCCAGCAGTTTAGGGACAGGGGGCAATCAGCCCCAGCATTTT. Based on the CDR3 plus reference TRBV28 and TRBJ1-5, the full variable domain is DVKVTQSSRYLVKRTGEKVFLECVQDMDHENMFWYRQDPGLGLRLIYFSYDVKMKEKGDIPEGYSVSREKKERFSLILESASTNQTSMYLCASSLGTGGNQPQHFGDGTRLSIL.

The chain employs TRBV27 and TRBJ1-3; a possible D gene is TRBD1 (5 bases). Germline CDR1 is MNHEY and CDR2 is SMNVEV (reference sequence). The germline V and J ends were trimmed by 6 bases and 0 bases, with 12 bases remaining between them. This CDR3 is 15 amino acids long. CDR3 sequence: CASRAVGASGNTIYF. The CDR3 coding sequence is TGTGCCAGCAGGGCCGTCGGGGCCTCTGGAAACACCATATATTTT.

The chain carries TRBV29-1 and TRBJ2-1, with 8 positions matching TRBD1. Germline V gene sequence: CDR1 SQVTM, CDR2 ANQGSEA. There are 14 residues in the CDR3. V gave up 4 bases and J gave up 5 bases; unmatched junction bases: 7. The CDR3 loop is CSVVGTGFDNEQFF. The CDR3 coding sequence is TGCAGCGTTGTAGGGACAGGATTCGACAATGAGCAGTTCTTC.

The chain joins TRBV12-5 to TRBJ2-1; no definite D call. This CDR3 contains 14 residues. Trimming removed 0 bases from V and 8 bases from J, with 11 bases in between. Germline V gene sequence: CDR1 LGHNT, CDR2 FRNRAP. The CDR3 bases are TGTGCTAGTGGTTTGGTGCCTCACGCCCATGAGCAGTTCTTC. This codes for CASGLVPHAHEQFF.

The chain has TRBV18 and TRBJ1-1, with 9 bases matching TRBD1. This CDR3 contains 15 residues. Germline CDR1 KGHSH, CDR2 LQKENI. J gave up 5 bases and V 3 bases, and 7 bases lay outside the gene matches. Here the CDR3 reads CASSPDRQGGTEAFF. In DNA form, the CDR3 reads TGTGCCAGCTCACCTGATCGACAGGGGGGGACTGAAGCTTTCTTT.

As concerns this clone: One end of the junction fails to match germline, which may point to a read error. The chain employs TRBV29-1 and TRBJ2-4; tentatively, D is TRBD1 (5 bases). Germline loops: CDR1 SQVTM, CDR2 ANQGSEA. This CDR3 is built from 11 residues. The CDR3 region has the DNA TGCAGCGTCGAAAGGGGCGGCCGGAGCGACTTC. Translation gives CSVERGGRSDF.

This clone was observed a handful of times. This chain uses TRBV28 with TRBJ2-1; tentative D call: TRBD2 (6 bases). Trimming removed 3 bases at V and 6 bases at J, with 9 bases between. CDR1 is MDHEN and CDR2 is SYDVKM in the germline V gene. The CDR3 has 13 amino acids. Here the CDR3 reads CASSFAGTNEQFF. The CDR3 DNA reads as TGTGCCAGCAGTTTCGCGGGGACCAATGAGCAGTTCTTC.

V and J are TRBV28 and TRBJ1-2, with D perhaps TRBD1 (5 bases). Per the germline V gene, CDR1 is MDHEN and CDR2 is SYDVKM. The length of the CDR3 is 14 residues. Trimming removed 5 bases at V and 9 bases at J, with 19 bases between. CDR3 residues: CASSGPGTAPSYTF. DNA for the CDR3: TGTGCCAGCAGTGGCCCCGGGACGGCCCCGAGCTACACCTTC.

This sequence joins TRBV6-5 and TRBJ1-1; 7 bases line up with TRBD1. There are 15 residues in the CDR3. With 8 bases clipped from V and 4 bases from J, the junction kept 13 bases outside the gene matches. From germline, CDR1 is MNHEY and CDR2 SVGAGI. CDR3 region: CASGKQGSVGTEAFF. The CDR3 nucleotides are TGTGCCAGCGGAAAACAGGGGTCGGTTGGCACTGAAGCTTTCTTT.

The genes are TRBV27 and TRBJ1-5; D is possibly TRBD1 (6 bases). The CDR3 contains 15 residues. V dropped 3 bases and J dropped 5 bases, with 14 bases sitting between them. From germline, CDR1 is MNHEY and CDR2 SMNVEV (reference sequence). The CDR3 nucleotides read TGTGCCAGCAGTTTTAACTGGGGGCACGATCAGCCCCAGCATTTT. Protein sequence: CASSFNWGHDQPQHF.

V gene TRBV25-1 combines with J gene TRBJ1-6; TRBD1 matches 7 bases. V was pared by 2 bases and J by 9 bases, with 7 bases of the junction left unmatched. This CDR3 has 15 amino acids. The V gene's germline CDR1 is MGHDK and CDR2 SYGVNS. This CDR3 is CASSEDRVWISPLHF. The DNA for the CDR3 is TGTGCCAGCAGTGAAGACAGGGTGTGGATTTCACCCCTCCACTTT.

The rearrangement joins TRBV7-3 to TRBJ1-1, with D possibly being TRBD1 (6 bases). V was pared by 4 bases and J by 8 bases, with 17 bases between. The CDR3 sequence is 14 residues long. CDR1 is SGHTA, CDR2 FQGTGA, per germline. Written as DNA, the CDR3 is TGTGCCAGCAGCTCTCAGGGTAGGGGGGAGGAAGCTTTCTTT. As protein: CASSSQGRGEEAFF.

The rearrangement joins TRBV28 to TRBJ1-1; D may be TRBD1 (6 bases). Trimming stripped 10 bases from V and 1 base from J, with 19 bases between. Looked up from germline, CDR1 is MDHEN and CDR2 is SYDVKM. The CDR3 totals 15 residues. The CDR3 region is CATSNAGEGNTEAFF. The DNA for the CDR3 is TGTGCCACCTCGAATGCAGGGGAGGGGAACACTGAAGCTTTCTTT.

This chain uses TRBV10-1 with TRBJ2-7; D assignment may be TRBD1 or TRBD2 (5 bases each). This CDR3 comprises 12 residues. Trimming shortened V by 6 bases and J by 5 bases, and 11 bases separated the two germline ends. The V gene's germline CDR1 is WNHNN and CDR2 SYGVQD (reference sequence). The CDR3 is CASSPGTHEQYF. For the CDR3, the DNA is TGCGCCAGCAGCCCCGGGACCCACGAGCAGTACTTC.

This sequence joins TRBV28 and TRBJ2-2; 7 positions agree with TRBD2. The J segment lost 6 bases and the V segment lost 7 bases, leaving 11 bases of the junction unmatched. CDR1 is MDHEN, CDR2 SYDVKM, per germline. This CDR3 spans 15 amino acids. This CDR3 reads CASIEPNREAGELFF. CDR3 DNA sequence: TGTGCCAGCATTGAACCGAATCGGGAGGCCGGGGAGCTGTTTTTT.

The CDR3 spells CASTYLARGTYEQYF. Written as DNA, the CDR3 is TGTGCCAGCACCTATTTGGCCAGGGGGACCTACGAGCAGTACTTC. The genes are TRBV6-1 and TRBJ2-7, with TRBD1 matching over 7 bases. There are 15 residues in the CDR3. Germline assignment: CDR1 MNHNS and CDR2 SASEGT. After removal of 7 bases from V and 2 bases from J, the junction contained 11 bases not matched to a gene.

This chain uses TRBV7-3 with TRBJ1-2; D gene uncertain. The ends were cut back, 5 bases at V and 6 bases at J, with 13 bases in the middle. This CDR3 contains 13 residues. The germline V gene has CDR1 SGHTA and CDR2 FQGTGA. The chain's CDR3 is CASSLTSSDGYTF. For the CDR3, the DNA is TGTGCCAGCAGCCTGACAAGTTCCGATGGCTACACCTTC.

In nucleotides, the CDR3 is TGCGCCAGCAGCCAAGATAACACAGCGAGTTTAGACTATGGCTACACCTTC. Encoded protein: CASSQDNTASLDYGYTF. V usage is TRBV4-1 and J usage is TRBJ1-2; D remains unclear. The V gene lost 0 bases and the J gene lost 3 bases, with 17 bases spanning the gap. The CDR3 is made up of 17 amino acids. Germline lookup yields CDR1 MGHRA and CDR2 YSYEKL.

As regards this clone: The same CDR3 also results from other DNA sequences found in this sample. V and J are TRBV18 and TRBJ2-7; D remains unclear. Trimming cost V 3 bases and J 4 bases, with 10 bases left between them. From germline, CDR1 is KGHSH and CDR2 LQKENI. The length of the CDR3 is 13 residues. This chain's CDR3 is CASSPPGGYEQYF. For the CDR3, the DNA is TGTGCCAGCTCACCTCCAGGCGGATACGAGCAGTACTTC.

The gene calls are TRBV6-1 and TRBJ2-1, with 7 bases fitting TRBD1. The CDR3 consists of 16 residues. Germline lookup yields CDR1 MNHNS and CDR2 SASEGT. V was clipped by 2 bases and J by 2 bases; unmatched bases: 6. Written as DNA, the CDR3 is TGTGCCAGCAGTGAACTAGGCCAGGGGGCCTACAATGAGCAGTTCTTC. This codes for CASSELGQGAYNEQFF.

This chain joins TRBV19 and TRBJ1-1, with 8 positions matching TRBD1. Germline-derived CDR1 and CDR2 are LNHDA and SQIVND (reference sequence). J was trimmed by 1 base and V by 2 bases; bases with no gene match: 3. This CDR3 has 15 residues. The CDR3 sequence is CASSISGTGNTEAFF. The CDR3 nucleotides are TGTGCCAGTAGTATATCCGGGACAGGGAACACTGAAGCTTTCTTT.

V usage is TRBV29-1 and J usage is TRBJ2-1, with D tentatively TRBD2 (6 bases). Trimming took off 4 bases at V and 1 base at J, with 14 bases between the two ends. Germline-derived CDR1 and CDR2 are SQVTM and ANQGSEA. CDR3 length: 15 amino acids. CDR3 sequence: CSVGGGARSYNEQFF. The CDR3 DNA is TGCAGCGTTGGTGGAGGGGCAAGGTCCTACAATGAGCAGTTCTTC.

CDR3 protein: CASSSTGTNSYEQYF. For the CDR3, the DNA is TGTGCCAGCAGCTCGACCGGGACAAACTCCTACGAGCAGTACTTC. The V and J genes are TRBV2 and TRBJ2-7, with a tentative D call TRBD1 (6 bases). V shed 6 bases and J shed 0 bases, with 15 bases lying between them. Germline-derived CDR1 and CDR2 are SNHLY and FYNNEI. This CDR3 spans 15 amino acids.

The rearrangement joins TRBV6-6 to TRBJ2-3, with 9 bases identical to TRBD2. The CDR3 totals 15 residues. Unmatched junction bases numbered 15, after V lost 7 bases and J lost 10 bases. CDR1 and CDR2 (germline): MNHNY, SVGAGI (reference sequence). The CDR3 spells CASTPGGLAGQAQYF. CDR3 nucleotides: TGTGCCAGCACCCCGGGGGGTCTAGCGGGACAAGCGCAGTATTTT.

The chain couples TRBV5-1 to TRBJ1-5, with 7 bases matching TRBD1. V shed 5 bases, J shed 3 bases, and the junction held 5 bases outside the gene matches. The germline gives CDR1 SGHRS, CDR2 YFSETQ. The CDR3 is made up of 14 amino acids. The CDR3 is CASSTGTVNQPQHF. The CDR3 region has the DNA TGCGCCAGCAGTACCGGGACAGTCAATCAGCCCCAGCATTTT.

The V and J genes are TRBV15 and TRBJ2-5; D gene ambiguous. CDR3 length: 11 amino acids. With 6 bases removed from V and 5 bases from J, the gap between germline ends came to 7 bases. Germline lookup yields CDR1 LNHNV and CDR2 YYDKDF (reference sequence). The CDR3 nucleotides are TGTGCCACCAGACAGAGGGAGACCCAGTACTTC. Protein product: CATRQRETQYF.

V usage is TRBV27 and J usage is TRBJ2-3, with 10 bases fitting TRBD2. V dropped 0 bases and J dropped 3; count of bases not matched to a gene: 6. The length of the CDR3 is 17 residues. The germline CDR1 and CDR2 sequences are MNHEY and SMNVEV (reference sequence). The CDR3 is CASSLSASGRRTDTQYF. The CDR3 DNA reads TGTGCCAGCAGTTTATCAGCTAGCGGGAGAAGAACAGATACGCAGTATTTT.

With respect to this clone: This same CDR3 is encoded by further DNA sequences in the sample. The gene calls are TRBV9 and TRBJ2-5; 10 positions agree with TRBD2. Germline V gives CDR1 SGDLS, CDR2 YYNGEE. This CDR3 is 15 amino acids long. V dropped 3 bases and J dropped 2; count of bases not matched to a gene: 4. CDR3 DNA: TGTGCCAGCAGCGCCGGACTAGCGGAACAAGAGACCCAGTACTTC. This sequence encodes CASSAGLAEQETQYF.